Listed below are T cell receptor beta chains from one sample, sequenced in a study of blood T cell repertoires in COVID-19. Sequenced by immunoSEQ multiplex PCR; TCRdb stores in-frame clones only, minus some. The sample yields over 130,000 clones, 84% seen once. Sequencing used PBMCs or T cells enriched from blood (not recorded which). The receptors come from a woman between 50 and 59 years old with acute COVID-19. The CDR3 runs from the conserved cysteine through the conserved F or W. The order of the fields is V gene, J gene, D gene, CDR3 length, CDR3 protein, CDR3 DNA. A D gene is named only where the DNA matches it firmly.

TRBV13	TRBJ1-1	.	14	CASSEDRMNTEAFF	TGTGCCAGCAGCGAGGACAGAATGAACACTGAAGCTTTCTTT
TRBV5-8	TRBJ2-2	TRBD2	16	CATTPFSGLNTGELFF	TGTGCCACCACCCCATTTAGCGGGCTAAACACCGGGGAGCTGTTTTTT
TRBV7-6	TRBJ2-3	TRBD2	16	CASSSETSGVRDTQYF	TGTGCCAGCAGCTCCGAGACTAGCGGGGTCAGAGATACGCAGTATTTT
TRBV14	TRBJ2-5	.	18	CASSPRISSLGRGETQYF	TGTGCCAGCAGCCCCCGGATAAGTTCGCTTGGCCGCGGAGAGACCCAGTACTTC
TRBV24-1	TRBJ1-1	TRBD1	13	CATDRGRRTEAFF	TGTGCCACGGACAGGGGGCGACGAACTGAAGCTTTCTTT
TRBV2	TRBJ2-3	.	16	CASSEIRGTRTDTQYF	TGTGCCAGCAGTGAAATTCGGGGGACCCGCACAGATACGCAGTATTTT
TRBV30	TRBJ2-3	TRBD2	16	CAWSVSWLAGTDTQYF	TGTGCCTGGAGTGTTTCTTGGCTAGCGGGAACAGATACGCAGTATTTT
TRBV5-4	TRBJ2-5	.	14	CASSLGGAEETQYF	TGTGCCAGCAGCTTGGGGGGCGCAGAAGAGACCCAGTACTTC
TRBV13	TRBJ2-3	.	14	CASSFSNRVDTQYF	TGTGCCAGCAGCTTTTCGAACCGCGTTGATACGCAGTATTTT
TRBV21-1	TRBJ2-3	.	16	CASKTPRYPSTDTQYF	TGTGCCAGCAAAACCCCCAGATATCCTAGCACAGATACGCAGTATTTT
TRBV11-2	TRBJ1-3	TRBD1	15	CASSSRGSAGNTIYF	TGTGCCAGCAGCTCCAGGGGGTCGGCTGGAAACACCATATATTTT
TRBV28	TRBJ1-5	.	12	CASSGGNQPQHF	TGTGCCAGCAGCGGTGGCAATCAGCCCCAGCATTTT